One sample yielded the 2 T cell receptor beta chains listed below, sequenced in a study of response to subunit inactivated influenza vaccine. MiXCR was run by TCRdb on the RT-PCR reads, yielding one entry per CDR3 protein. The sample has over 800,000 distinct CDR3 sequences, 20% to 25% seen once. The source was PBMCs from blood, collected around 5 days after vaccination. These receptors all stem from a man between 45 and 60 years old who received an inactivated influenza vaccine.

This clonotype was detected ten times or more. The chain links TRBV4-2 to TRBJ2-2, with unresolved D. Germline CDR1 and CDR2: LGHNA and YNFKEQ. Trimming shortened V by 3 bases and J by 0 bases, and 14 bases separated the two germline ends. The CDR3 sequence is 17 residues long. Here the CDR3 reads CASSHQIEFANTGELFF. The CDR3, as DNA: TGTGCCAGCAGCCACCAGATAGAGTTCGCGAACACCGGGGAGCTGTTTTTT.

The chain is built from TRBV11-2 and TRBJ2-3; tentatively, D is TRBD1 or TRBD2 (6 bases each). The CDR3 sequence is 15 residues long. V lost 1 base, J lost 6 bases, and 14 bases lay in between. Germline V lookup: CDR1 SGHAT, CDR2 FQNNGV. CDR3 loop: CASSLGGARPDTQYF. The CDR3 bases are TGTGCCAGCAGCTTAGGGGGGGCCCGTCCGGATACGCAGTATTTT.